Following are 11 T cell receptor beta chains from one sample sequenced in a study of early T cells in non-severe SARS-CoV-2 infection. TCRdb fed the 5' RACE reads into MiXCR, producing one record per CDR3 protein. This table has around 64,000 distinct CDR3 sequences, roughly 11% appearing once. Sequencing was performed on whole blood, taken at baseline. The source is an adult who was a healthcare worker with PCR-confirmed SARS-CoV-2 infection or an uninfected control (not recorded which).

This clonotype was seen many times. The rearrangement uses TRBV10-3 and TRBJ1-5; D perhaps matches TRBD1 (6 bases). CDR3 size: 14 residues. Germline V gene data show CDR1 as ENHRY and CDR2 as SYGVKD. V was trimmed by 5 bases and J by 1 base, leaving 9 bases between them. The DNA of the CDR3 is TGTGCCATCAGTTCGGACAGAAGCAATCAGCCCCAGCATTTT. Amino acid sequence: CAISSDRSNQPQHF.

The chain joins TRBV15 to TRBJ2-2, with TRBD2 as a possible D gene (5 bases). The CDR3 runs to 17 residues. Germline CDR1 LNHNV, CDR2 YYDKDF (reference sequence). V was shortened by 0 bases and J by 0 bases, with 11 bases between the two germline ends. CDR3 in amino acids: CATSRDGGIANTGELFF. The CDR3 region has the DNA TGTGCCACCAGCAGAGATGGAGGAATAGCGAACACCGGGGAGCTGTTTTTT. Filled out from reference TRBV15 and TRBJ2-2, the complete variable domain reads DAMVIQNPRYQVTQFGKPVTLSCSQTLNHNVMYWYQQKSSQAPKLLFHYYDKDFNNEADTPDNFQSRRPNTSFCFLDIRSPGLGDTAMYLCATSRDGGIANTGELFFGEGSRLTVL.

This sequence joins TRBV7-9 and TRBJ1-2; the D is unclear. Germline V gives CDR1 SEHNR, CDR2 FQNEAQ (reference sequence). V was shortened by 3 bases and J by 3 bases, with 8 bases between the two germline ends. CDR3 length: 13 residues. The CDR3 coding sequence is TGTGCCAGCAGCTTCCAGTCCTACTATGGCTACACCTTC. Amino acids: CASSFQSYYGYTF.

Many counts were recorded for this clonotype. J is TRBJ2-2 and V is TRBV5-4; the D is unclear. Trimming removed 2 bases from V and 1 base from J, with 12 bases in between. This CDR3 is 16 amino acids long. Germline values: CDR1 SGHNT, CDR2 YYREEE (reference sequence). In DNA form, the CDR3 reads TGTGCCAGCAGCTTTCCCGGCCAGCTGAACACCGGGGAGCTGTTTTTT. The encoded protein is CASSFPGQLNTGELFF. Based on the CDR3 plus reference TRBV5-4 and TRBJ2-2, the full variable domain is ETGVTQSPTHLIKTRGQQVTLRCSSQSGHNTVSWYQQALGQGPQFIFQYYREEENGRGNFPPRFSGLQFPNYSSELNVNALELDDSALYLCASSFPGQLNTGELFFGEGSRLTVL.

This clonotype was observed a few times. V and J are TRBV7-9 and TRBJ2-7; 7 bases align to TRBD1. The CDR3 sequence is 14 residues long. V dropped 1 base and J dropped 5; count of bases not matched to a gene: 5. Germline V gives CDR1 SEHNR, CDR2 FQNEAQ (reference sequence). CDR3 sequence: CASSLVDRVHEQYF. CDR3 nucleotides: TGTGCCAGCAGCTTAGTAGACAGGGTCCACGAGCAGTACTTC.

This clonotype showed up many times. This chain connects TRBV6-2 or TRBV6-3 to TRBJ1-2, with D unresolved. CDR3 length equals 14 residues. Trimming cost V 4 bases and J 4 bases, with 13 bases left between them. Germline V CDR1 and CDR2: MNHEY, SVGEGT. The CDR3, as DNA: TGTGCCAGCAGTTTCGACATCTCTCCCTATGGCTACACCTTC. The encoded protein is CASSFDISPYGYTF.

V and J are TRBV21-1 and TRBJ2-2; the DNA was not used to check the table's D call, TRBD1. TRBV21-1 is deemed a pseudogene. The CDR3 is made up of 21 amino acids. For the CDR3, the DNA is TGTGCCAGCAGCAAATCCGGCACAGGGATCGAGTCCGAGCCTTGGACCGGGGAGCTGTTTTTT. Translating gives CASSKSGTGIESEPWTGELFF.

This clonotype has a handful of counts. The V and J genes are TRBV5-6 and TRBJ2-5, with a tentative D call TRBD2 (5 bases). Germline CDR1 and CDR2: SGHDT and YYEEEE. This CDR3 has 16 amino acids. V lost 0 bases to trimming and J lost 1 base, with 13 bases between them. CDR3 nucleotides: TGTGCCAGCAGCTTGGATTGGCGACTACTCCAAGAGACCCAGTACTTC. Its translation: CASSLDWRLLQETQYF.

This clonotype came up a few times. The chain combines TRBV11-3 with TRBJ2-3, with a possible D match to TRBD2 (6 bases). This CDR3 has 17 amino acids. Trimming stripped 2 bases from V and 1 base from J, with 16 bases between. In germline, CDR1 is SGHNT, CDR2 YENEEA. This chain's CDR3 is CASSLRARGTRTDTQYF. The CDR3 DNA reads TGTGCCAGCAGCTTACGGGCTCGCGGGACCCGCACAGATACGCAGTATTTT.

At least ten counts were recorded for this clonotype. The chain employs TRBV29-1 and TRBJ2-7, with 7 bases matching TRBD1. Per germline, CDR1 SQVTM and CDR2 ANQGSEA. CDR3 length: 11 residues. Losses at the gene ends were 4 bases for V and 6 bases for J; bases not matched to a gene: 3. CDR3 protein: CSVGQGSEQYF. CDR3 bases: TGCAGCGTTGGACAGGGCTCCGAGCAGTACTTC.

The sample holds many counts of this clonotype. The chain employs TRBV4-2 and TRBJ2-1; 9 nucleotides match TRBD1. Losses at the gene ends were 0 bases for V and 5 bases for J; bases not matched to a gene: 5. The length of the CDR3 is 16 residues. Germline V gives CDR1 LGHNA, CDR2 YNFKEQ. The CDR3 is CASSQEAGQGNNEQFF. For the CDR3, the DNA is TGTGCCAGCAGCCAAGAGGCGGGACAGGGTAACAATGAGCAGTTCTTC.